Below are 20 T cell receptor beta chains sequenced from a single sample in a study of blood T cell repertoires in COVID-19. Sequenced by immunoSEQ multiplex PCR; TCRdb stores in-frame clones only, minus some. The data show 340,000 or so clones, with around four fifths seen just once and 2.5% to 3% held by the top ten. The source material was peripheral blood. The receptor source for this set is a man aged 30 to 39 with active or convalescent COVID-19.

This chain joins TRBV19 and TRBJ1-6; possible D gene TRBD1, 6 bases. V was trimmed by 5 bases and J by 8 bases, leaving 19 bases between them. The CDR3 extends over 16 amino acids. The V gene's germline CDR1 is LNHDA and CDR2 SQIVND (reference sequence). The CDR3 sequence is CASSAQSGTPYSPLHF. As DNA, the CDR3 is TGTGCCAGTAGTGCCCAGTCCGGGACACCTTATTCACCCCTCCACTTT.

This chain uses TRBV5-1 with TRBJ2-3; possibly TRBD2 for D (5 bases). The V gene lost 3 bases and the J gene lost 4 bases, with 15 bases spanning the gap. Germline V gene lookup returns CDR1 SGHRS and CDR2 YFSETQ. This CDR3 is built from 15 residues. CDR3 region: CASSYGQRDADTQYF. The CDR3 DNA is TGCGCCAGCAGCTACGGCCAGAGGGATGCAGATACGCAGTATTTT.

The V and J genes are TRBV27 and TRBJ2-1; D is unresolved. The CDR3 has 14 residues. Germline CDR1 reads MNHEY; CDR2 reads SMNVEV (reference sequence). With 3 bases removed from V and 0 bases from J, the gap between germline ends came to 6 bases. The CDR3 is CASSFQYSYNEQFF. In DNA form, the CDR3 reads TGTGCCAGCAGTTTTCAGTACTCCTACAATGAGCAGTTCTTC.

The J gene is TRBJ1-2, the V gene TRBV7-9; 8 bases are a match to TRBD1. V lost 5 bases to trimming and J lost 8 bases; unmatched junction nucleotides: 4. This CDR3 contains 12 residues. Germline-derived CDR1 and CDR2 are SEHNR and FQNEAQ (reference sequence). The CDR3 is CASSATGAGYTF. Written as DNA, the CDR3 is TGTGCCAGCAGCGCGACAGGGGCGGGCTACACCTTC.

The sample holds a few counts of this clone. The rearrangement joins TRBV4-2 to TRBJ1-4, with a weak D call TRBD1 (6 bases). This CDR3 is built from 16 residues. From germline, CDR1 is LGHNA and CDR2 YNFKEQ. V dropped 1 base and J dropped 4 bases, with 13 bases sitting between them. CDR3 nucleotide sequence: TGTGCCAGCAGCCAAGGATCCACAGGGTTTAATGAAAAACTGTTTTTT. Translation: CASSQGSTGFNEKLFF.

The chain employs TRBV18 and TRBJ1-3, with 7 nucleotides matching TRBD1. With V trimmed by 3 bases and J by 0 bases, 14 bases remained unmatched. The CDR3 length is 19 residues. CDR1 is KGHSH and CDR2 is LQKENI in the germline V gene. The CDR3 DNA reads TGTGCCAGCTCACCTCGGTCGGGACAGAGAAGCTTCTCTGGAAACACCATATATTTT. It encodes CASSPRSGQRSFSGNTIYF.

The V and J genes are TRBV6-5 and TRBJ1-1; no clear D. CDR3 length: 15 residues. Deletions cut 2 bases from V and 5 bases from J, with 15 bases between. Germline loops: CDR1 MNHEY, CDR2 SVGAGI. This CDR3 reads CASSYTYPSGTEAFF. The DNA of the CDR3 is TGTGCCAGCAGTTACACCTACCCGAGCGGTACTGAAGCTTTCTTT.

This clone was detected once. V and J are TRBV19 and TRBJ1-2; no definite D call. The CDR3 is made up of 14 amino acids. Germline CDR1 is LNHDA and CDR2 is SQIVND (reference sequence). Between the trimmed V and J ends, which lost 1 base and 8 bases, there was a span of 14 bases. Here the CDR3 DNA reads TGTGCCAGTAGTATAGGGCCAAACCCGGGGGGCTACACCTTC. Amino acid sequence: CASSIGPNPGGYTF.

J is TRBJ1-6 and V is TRBV5-4; TRBD1 matches 9 bases. Germline V lookup: CDR1 SGHNT, CDR2 YYREEE (reference sequence). The length of the CDR3 is 16 residues. J gave up 10 bases and V 6 bases, and 14 bases lay outside the gene matches. The CDR3 sequence: CASTSGTGNLGSPLHF. CDR3 coding DNA: TGTGCCAGCACCTCCGGGACAGGGAATCTAGGATCACCCCTCCACTTT.

This chain connects TRBV6-2 or TRBV6-3 to TRBJ1-2; TRBD1 agrees at 8 bases. The CDR3 is made up of 15 amino acids. V trimming: 2 bases; J trimming: 8 bases; junction bases outside the gene matches: 10. CDR1 and CDR2 from the germline V gene are MNHEY and SVGEGT. The DNA of the CDR3 is TGTGCCAGCAGTTACCCAGGGGCAGGGGGCCGCGGCTACACCTTC. Its protein is CASSYPGAGGRGYTF.

The chain joins TRBV9 to TRBJ1-5; 7 nucleotides align to TRBD1. The V gene end was trimmed by 3 bases and the J gene end by 7 bases; junction bases not matched to a gene: 7. The CDR3 loop spans 14 amino acids. The germline CDR1 and CDR2 sequences are SGDLS and YYNGEE. The CDR3 sequence: CASSASGGLQPQHF. The CDR3 DNA reads as TGTGCCAGCAGCGCCTCAGGGGGGCTCCAGCCCCAGCATTTT. The variable domain in full, with the rest retrieved from reference TRBV9 and TRBJ1-5, is DSGVTQTPKHLITATGQRVTLRCSPRSGDLSVYWYQQSLDQGLQFLIQYYNGEERAKGNILERFSAQQFPDLHSELNLSSLELGDSALYFCASSASGGLQPQHFGDGTRLSIL.

The chain is built from TRBV18 and TRBJ1-1, with a tentative D call TRBD1 (5 bases). V was clipped by 2 bases and J by 5 bases, with 18 bases between them. Germline V gives CDR1 KGHSH, CDR2 LQKENI. The CDR3 is 16 residues long. CDR3 DNA sequence: TGTGCCAGCTCACCAATAATCAGGGAAGTGGGAACTGAAGCTTTCTTT. Amino acids: CASSPIIREVGTEAFF.

The rearrangement uses TRBV4-3 and TRBJ2-3; TRBD2 might be the D (6 bases). The CDR3 runs 13 residues. The germline V gene has CDR1 LGHNA and CDR2 YSLEER. V lost 4 bases, J lost 5 bases, and 10 bases lay in between. The CDR3 nucleotides read TGCGCCAGCAGCCGGGAGGCGAGAGATACGCAGTATTTT. Protein: CASSREARDTQYF.

The chain recombines TRBV7-2 with TRBJ2-2; tentatively, D is TRBD2 (5 bases). Germline values: CDR1 SGHTA, CDR2 FQGNSA. Between the trimmed V and J ends, which lost 1 base and 7 bases, there was a span of 13 bases. This CDR3 spans 15 amino acids. The CDR3 loop is CASSLGLAYIGELFF. CDR3 in DNA: TGTGCCAGCAGCTTAGGGCTAGCATATATCGGGGAGCTGTTTTTT.

Comment on this clone: Distinct nucleotide sequences in the sample also encode this CDR3. The V and J genes are TRBV18 and TRBJ2-7; possible D gene TRBD1, 5 bases. Germline V lookup: CDR1 KGHSH, CDR2 LQKENI. The V end lost 0 bases, the J end lost 2 bases, and 8 bases lay between the germline ends. The CDR3 loop spans 14 amino acids. CDR3 protein: CASSPPGQTYEQYF. In nucleotides, the CDR3 is TGTGCCAGCTCACCACCCGGACAAACCTACGAGCAGTACTTC.

The V call is TRBV7-6, the J call TRBJ1-6; the match to TRBD1 covers 8 bases. The J segment lost 9 bases and the V segment lost 5 bases, leaving 12 bases of the junction unmatched. This CDR3 is 16 amino acids long. Germline V gene lookup returns CDR1 SGHVS and CDR2 FNYEAQ. As DNA, the CDR3 is TGTGCCAGCAGCCCACTACGAGGAGACAGGGGTTCACCCCTCCACTTT. This gives the protein CASSPLRGDRGSPLHF.

The rearrangement joins TRBV4-2 to TRBJ1-4; the D is unclear. V was trimmed by 1 base and J by 6 bases, leaving 12 bases between them. CDR3 size: 15 residues. The germline CDR1 and CDR2 sequences are LGHNA and YNFKEQ. CDR3 sequence: CASSQVTHNDEKLFF. The CDR3 DNA follows: TGTGCCAGCAGCCAAGTAACTCATAATGATGAAAAACTGTTTTTT.

Note on this clone: The identical CDR3 is also encoded by other nucleotide sequences in the sample. The chain's CDR3 is CASSLRETQYF. The CDR3 nucleotides read TGTGCCAGCAGCTTACGGGAGACCCAGTACTTC. This rearrangement joins TRBV11-3 to TRBJ2-5; D call uncertain. Germline V lookup: CDR1 SGHNT, CDR2 YENEEA. This CDR3 spans 11 amino acids. Trimming removed 2 bases at V and 5 bases at J, with 3 bases between.

V gene TRBV19 combines with J gene TRBJ2-7; 8 positions agree with TRBD2. The junction had 5 bases not matched to a gene; V was cut back by 3 bases and J by 1 base. Germline CDR1 LNHDA, CDR2 SQIVND (reference sequence). This CDR3 is built from 15 residues. The CDR3 region is CASSIQPGGSYEQYF. The CDR3 region has the DNA TGTGCCAGTAGTATCCAGCCGGGGGGGTCCTACGAGCAGTACTTC.

The rearrangement joins TRBV7-3 to TRBJ2-1; D unresolved. The CDR3 contains 13 residues. Trimming removed 2 bases at V and 2 bases at J, with 4 bases between. Germline loops: CDR1 SGHTA, CDR2 FQGTGA. CDR3 sequence (DNA): TGTGCCAGCAGCTTAGCGACCTACAATGAGCAGTTCTTC. Protein sequence: CASSLATYNEQFF. Combining the CDR3 with reference TRBV7-3 and TRBJ2-1 gives the whole variable domain GAGVSQTPSNKVTEKGKYVELRCDPISGHTALYWYRQSLGQGPEFLIYFQGTGAADDSGLPNDRFFAVRPEGSVSTLKIQRTERGDSAVYLCASSLATYNEQFFGPGTRLTVL.